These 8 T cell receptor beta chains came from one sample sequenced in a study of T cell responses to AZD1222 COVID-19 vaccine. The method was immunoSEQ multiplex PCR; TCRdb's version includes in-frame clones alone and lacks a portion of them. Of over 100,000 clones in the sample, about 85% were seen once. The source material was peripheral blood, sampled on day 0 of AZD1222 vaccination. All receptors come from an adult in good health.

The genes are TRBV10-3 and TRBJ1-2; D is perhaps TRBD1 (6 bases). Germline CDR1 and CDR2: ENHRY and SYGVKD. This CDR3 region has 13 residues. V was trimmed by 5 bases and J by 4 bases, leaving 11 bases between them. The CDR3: CAISSGTTYGYTF. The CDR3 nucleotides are TGTGCCATCAGTTCCGGGACAACCTATGGCTACACCTTC.

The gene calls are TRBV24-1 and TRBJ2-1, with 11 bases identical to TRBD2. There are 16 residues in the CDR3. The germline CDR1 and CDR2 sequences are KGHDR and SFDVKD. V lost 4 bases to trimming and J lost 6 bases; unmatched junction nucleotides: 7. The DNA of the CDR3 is TGTGCCACCAGTGACACTCTCCTAGCGGGGGGCAATGAGCAGTTCTTC. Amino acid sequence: CATSDTLLAGGNEQFF.

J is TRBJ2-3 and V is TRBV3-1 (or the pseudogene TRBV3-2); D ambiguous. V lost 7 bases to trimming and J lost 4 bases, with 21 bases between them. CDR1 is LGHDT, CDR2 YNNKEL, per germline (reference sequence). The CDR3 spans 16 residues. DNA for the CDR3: TGTGCCAGCACCCCGTCCCGGACCCTAAACCCAGATACGCAGTATTTT. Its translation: CASTPSRTLNPDTQYF.

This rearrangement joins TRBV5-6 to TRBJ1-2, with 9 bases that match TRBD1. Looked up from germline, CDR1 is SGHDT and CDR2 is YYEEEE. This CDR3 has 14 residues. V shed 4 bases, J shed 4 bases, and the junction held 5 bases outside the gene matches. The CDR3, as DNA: TGTGCCAGCAGCCCAGCGGACAGGGGCTATGGCTACACCTTC. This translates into CASSPADRGYGYTF.

CDR3 sequence: CSPGDPGEQFF. CDR3 nucleotides: TGCAGCCCTGGGGATCCCGGGGAGCAGTTCTTC. The rearrangement links TRBV29-1 to TRBJ2-1; D call uncertain. CDR1 is SQVTM and CDR2 is ANQGSEA in the germline V gene. Trimming removed 8 bases at V and 10 bases at J, with 15 bases between. The CDR3 totals 11 residues.

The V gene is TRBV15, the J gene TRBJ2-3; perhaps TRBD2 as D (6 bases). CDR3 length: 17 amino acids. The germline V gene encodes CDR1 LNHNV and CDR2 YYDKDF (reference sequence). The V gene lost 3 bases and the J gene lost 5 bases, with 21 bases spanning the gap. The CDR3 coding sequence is TGTGCCACCAGCAGCCTAATTTCCGGGGCGCGGGGAGATACGCAGTATTTT. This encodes CATSSLISGARGDTQYF.

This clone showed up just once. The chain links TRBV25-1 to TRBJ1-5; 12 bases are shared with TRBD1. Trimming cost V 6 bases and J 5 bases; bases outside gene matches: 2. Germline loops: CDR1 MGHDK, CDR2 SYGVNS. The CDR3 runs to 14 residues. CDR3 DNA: TGTGCCAGCAGGGGGACAGGGGGCGATCAGCCCCAGCATTTT. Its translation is CASRGTGGDQPQHF.

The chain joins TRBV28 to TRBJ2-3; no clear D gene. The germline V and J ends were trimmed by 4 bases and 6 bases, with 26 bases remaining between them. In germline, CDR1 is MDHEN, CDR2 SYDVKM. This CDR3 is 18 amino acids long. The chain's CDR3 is CASSSIQSATSLPDTQYF. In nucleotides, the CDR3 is TGTGCCAGCAGTTCCATCCAGTCAGCTACATCGCTTCCTGATACGCAGTATTTT.